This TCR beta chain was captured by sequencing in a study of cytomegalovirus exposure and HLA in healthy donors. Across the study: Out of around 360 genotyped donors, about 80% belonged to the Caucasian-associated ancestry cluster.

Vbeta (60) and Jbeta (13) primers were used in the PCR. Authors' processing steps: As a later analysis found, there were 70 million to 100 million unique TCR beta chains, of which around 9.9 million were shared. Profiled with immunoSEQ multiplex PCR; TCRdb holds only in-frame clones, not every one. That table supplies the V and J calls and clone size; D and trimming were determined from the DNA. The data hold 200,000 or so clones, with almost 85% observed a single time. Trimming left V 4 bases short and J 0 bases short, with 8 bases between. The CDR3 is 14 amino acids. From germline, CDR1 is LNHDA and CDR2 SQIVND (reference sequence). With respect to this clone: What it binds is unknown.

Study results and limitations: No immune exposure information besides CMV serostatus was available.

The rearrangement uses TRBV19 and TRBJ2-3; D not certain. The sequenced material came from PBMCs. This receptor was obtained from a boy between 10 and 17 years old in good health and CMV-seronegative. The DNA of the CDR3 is TGTGCCAGTAGTAGGGCTGCTAGCACAGATACGCAGTATTTT. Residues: CASSRAASTDTQYF. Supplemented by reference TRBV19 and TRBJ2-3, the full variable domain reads DGGITQSPKYLFRKEGQNVTLSCEQNLNHDAMYWYRQDPGQGLRLIYYSQIVNDFQKGDIAEGYSVSREKKESFPLTVTSAQKNPTAFYLCASSRAASTDTQYFGPGTRLTVL.